The 5 T cell receptor beta chains given below trace back to one sample, sequenced in a study of blood T cell repertoires in COVID-19. TCRdb keeps only in-frame clones here, not all; method: immunoSEQ multiplex PCR. The sample includes about 160,000 clones, 81% of them seen just once. The sample was peripheral blood. Receptors were obtained from a man aged 60-69 years with active or convalescent COVID-19.

The table lists this clone with a few counts. The V and J genes are TRBV27 and TRBJ1-1; D is possibly TRBD1 (5 bases). The V end was cut by 6 bases, the J end by 5 bases, with 19 bases between. The length of the CDR3 is 15 residues. From germline, CDR1 is MNHEY and CDR2 SMNVEV (reference sequence). The CDR3 DNA reads TGTGCCAGCAGCAAAAGGGTACAGGCGGGGACTGAAGCTTTCTTT. This codes for CASSKRVQAGTEAFF.

This sequence joins TRBV28 and TRBJ1-2; D ambiguous. The V gene lost 3 bases and the J gene lost 2 bases, with 10 bases spanning the gap. Germline V CDR1 and CDR2: MDHEN, SYDVKM. The CDR3 has 14 amino acids. CDR3: CASSFAGRNYGYTF. The CDR3 region has the DNA TGTGCCAGCAGTTTCGCGGGGAGGAACTATGGCTACACCTTC.

This chain links TRBV2 with TRBJ2-3; a weak D match, TRBD2 (5 bases). There are 17 residues in the CDR3. V shed 4 bases and J shed 3 bases, with 20 bases lying between them. Germline CDR1 is SNHLY and CDR2 is FYNNEI. The CDR3 nucleotides read TGTGCCAGCAGTGCCCCGATGGGCTCGGGAAAGACAGATACGCAGTATTTT. Protein sequence: CASSAPMGSGKTDTQYF.

Relative to its sample, this clone is medium-sized. V and J are TRBV6-5 and TRBJ1-1, with 8 nucleotides matching TRBD1. The CDR3 extends over 12 amino acids. V lost 7 bases, J lost 7 bases, and 5 bases stayed unmatched. Germline V gives CDR1 MNHEY, CDR2 SVGAGI. CDR3 DNA: TGTGCCAGCATTTCCGACAGGGGTGAAGCTTTCTTT. Translated, it gives CASISDRGEAFF.

V usage is TRBV6-5 and J usage is TRBJ1-2, with D possibly being TRBD1 (6 bases). The CDR3 runs to 14 residues. Trimming took off 6 bases at V and 4 bases at J, with 15 bases between the two ends. From germline, CDR1 is MNHEY and CDR2 SVGAGI. The CDR3 sequence is CASSRKTDSYGYTF. CDR3 bases: TGTGCCAGCAGCCGCAAGACGGACAGCTATGGCTACACCTTC.